This note documents a single T cell receptor beta chain sequence. Its antigen is not known. This entry belongs to a study of shared clonotypes between healthy human individuals. Background on the study: Each donor's CD4 naive and CD4 memory cells filled three plates apiece, CD8 naive two, and CD8 memory one.

Naive CD8 cells lacked CD45RO and underwent positive selection for CCR7, leaving out terminally differentiated effector memory CD45RA+ cells. Healthy and HIV-negative, the adult donors had no recent acute infections or vaccinations. Every donor, a Caucasian adult, lived in Nashville, Tennessee. Broader study findings: Among non-shared clonotypes, generation probabilities were lower than among those shared by all four donors.

Generated by immunoSEQ multiplex PCR, the TCRdb table keeps only in-frame clones and is missing some. The sample comprises some 1,900,000 clones, about 94% of which are singletons, and roughly 1.2% rests with the top ten. Germline lookup yields CDR1 SGHDT and CDR2 YYEEEE. This CDR3 comprises 15 residues. The germline V and J ends were trimmed by 5 bases and 1 base, with 15 bases remaining between them. The source of this sequence is a man between 18 and 35 years old in good health. Sequenced sample: naive CD8+ T cells sorted from blood. V usage is TRBV5-6 and J usage is TRBJ2-5, with a tentative D call TRBD1 (7 bases). The CDR3 DNA sequence: TGTGCCAGCAGTCGCGCGGGACAGTCCCAAGAGACCCAGTACTTC. Its protein product is CASSRAGQSQETQYF. The whole variable domain, remainder taken from reference TRBV5-6 and TRBJ2-5, is DAGVTQSPTHLIKTRGQQVTLRCSPKSGHDTVSWYQQALGQGPQFIFQYYEEEERQRGNFPDRFSGHQFPNYSSELNVNALLLGDSALYLCASSRAGQSQETQYFGPGTRLLVL.